This T cell receptor beta chain stems from a study of blood T cell repertoires in COVID-19. As for the study in general: In each case, the material was cDNA or gDNA derived from T cells, B-cell-depleted T cells, or PBMCs.

The authors' processing: Nucleated cell number was recorded as an estimate derived from reference gene primer amplification. Produced via immunoSEQ multiplex PCR; TCRdb's table is partial and in-frame only. V, J and clone size are those of that table, while D and trimming were read from the DNA. The data show more than 200,000 clones, with around four fifths seen just once and around 7.9% held by the top ten. Germline values: CDR1 SQVTM, CDR2 ANQGSEA. This CDR3 is built from 16 residues. Trimming pared 1 base from V and 2 bases from J, leaving 16 bases between. Sequenced input: peripheral blood. The receptor's source is a man in his forties with active or convalescent COVID-19. V gene TRBV29-1 combines with J gene TRBJ2-3; TRBD2 is a possible D gene (8 bases). The CDR3 reads CSVEGRGGQTTDTQYF. The DNA for the CDR3 is TGCAGCGTTGAAGGTCGGGGGGGACAGACCACAGATACGCAGTATTTT.